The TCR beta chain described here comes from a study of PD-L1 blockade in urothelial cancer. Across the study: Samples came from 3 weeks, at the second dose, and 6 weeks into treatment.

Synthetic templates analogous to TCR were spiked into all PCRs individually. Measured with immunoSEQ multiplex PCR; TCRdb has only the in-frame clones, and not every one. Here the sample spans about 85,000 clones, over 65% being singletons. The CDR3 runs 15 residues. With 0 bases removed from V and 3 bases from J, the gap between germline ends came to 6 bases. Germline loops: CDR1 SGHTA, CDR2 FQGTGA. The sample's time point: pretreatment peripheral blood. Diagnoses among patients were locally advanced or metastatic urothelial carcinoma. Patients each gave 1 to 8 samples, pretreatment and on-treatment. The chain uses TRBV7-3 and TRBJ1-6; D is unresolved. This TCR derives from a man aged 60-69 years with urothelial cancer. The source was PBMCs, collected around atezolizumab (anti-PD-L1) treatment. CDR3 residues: CASSLTALYNSPLHF. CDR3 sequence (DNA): TGTGCCAGCAGCTTAACGGCCCTCTATAATTCACCCCTCCACTTT.